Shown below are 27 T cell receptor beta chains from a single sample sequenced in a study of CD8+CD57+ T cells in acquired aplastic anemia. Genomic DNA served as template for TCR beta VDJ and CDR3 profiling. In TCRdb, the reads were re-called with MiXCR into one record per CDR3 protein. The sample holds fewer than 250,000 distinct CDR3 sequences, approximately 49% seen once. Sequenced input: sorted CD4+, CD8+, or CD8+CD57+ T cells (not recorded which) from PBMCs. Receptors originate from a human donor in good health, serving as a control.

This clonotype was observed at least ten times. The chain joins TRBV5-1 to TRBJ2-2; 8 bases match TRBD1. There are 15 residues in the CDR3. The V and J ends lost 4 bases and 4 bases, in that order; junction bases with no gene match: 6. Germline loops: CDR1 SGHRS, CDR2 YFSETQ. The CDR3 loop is CASSTRQGSTGELFF. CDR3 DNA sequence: TGCGCCAGCAGCACCCGACAGGGGAGCACCGGGGAGCTGTTTTTT.

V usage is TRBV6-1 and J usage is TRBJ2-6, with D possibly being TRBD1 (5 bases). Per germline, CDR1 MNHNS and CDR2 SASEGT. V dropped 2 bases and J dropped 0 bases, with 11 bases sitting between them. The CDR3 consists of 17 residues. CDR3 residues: CASSERYGASGANVLTF. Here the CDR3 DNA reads TGTGCCAGCAGTGAACGATATGGGGCCTCTGGGGCCAACGTCCTGACTTTC.

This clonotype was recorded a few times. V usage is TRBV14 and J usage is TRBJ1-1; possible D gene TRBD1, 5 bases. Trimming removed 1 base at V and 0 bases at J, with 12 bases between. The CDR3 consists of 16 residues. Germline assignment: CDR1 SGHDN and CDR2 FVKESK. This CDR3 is CASSQGLGLMNTEAFF. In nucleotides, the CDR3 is TGTGCCAGCAGCCAAGGGTTGGGGCTGATGAACACTGAAGCTTTCTTT. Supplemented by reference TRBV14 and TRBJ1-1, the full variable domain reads EAGVTQFPSHSVIEKGQTVTLRCDPISGHDNLYWYRRVMGKEIKFLLHFVKESKQDESGMPNNRFLAERTGGTYSTLKVQPAELEDSGVYFCASSQGLGLMNTEAFFGQGTRLTVV.

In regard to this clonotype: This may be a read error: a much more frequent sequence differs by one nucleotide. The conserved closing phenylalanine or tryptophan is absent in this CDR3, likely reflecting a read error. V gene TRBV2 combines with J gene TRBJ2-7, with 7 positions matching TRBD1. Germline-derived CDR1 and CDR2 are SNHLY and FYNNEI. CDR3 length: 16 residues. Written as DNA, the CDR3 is TGTGCCAGCAGTTCCGGACAGGTCGTAGGCTCCCACGAGCAGTACCTC. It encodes CASSSGQVVGSHEQYL.

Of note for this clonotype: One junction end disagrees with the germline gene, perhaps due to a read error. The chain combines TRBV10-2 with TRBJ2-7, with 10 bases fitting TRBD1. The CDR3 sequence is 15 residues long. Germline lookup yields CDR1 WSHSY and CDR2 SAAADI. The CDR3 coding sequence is TGTGCCAGCTCACCACGGACAGGGGGGGCTTACGAGCAGTACTTC. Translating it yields CASSPRTGGAYEQYF.

Here the CDR3 reads CASMRQAYNEQFF. CDR3 DNA sequence: TGTGCCAGCATGCGCCAGGCGTACAATGAGCAGTTCTTC. The chain combines TRBV2 with TRBJ2-1; D uncertain. Deletions cut 7 bases from V and 4 bases from J, with 11 bases between. The length of the CDR3 is 13 residues. Germline V gene data show CDR1 as SNHLY and CDR2 as FYNNEI.

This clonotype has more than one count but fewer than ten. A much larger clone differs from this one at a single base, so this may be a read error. CDR3 nucleotides: TGTGCCAGCAGCCCTCAGGGCCCTGGAAACACCATATATTTT. Translated: CASSPQGPGNTIYF. V is TRBV7-2 and J is TRBJ1-3; D might be TRBD1 (5 bases). Per the germline V gene, CDR1 is SGHTA and CDR2 is FQGNSA. This CDR3 is 14 amino acids long. V was trimmed by 5 bases and J by 2 bases, leaving 10 bases between them.

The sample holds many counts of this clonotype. In DNA form, the CDR3 reads TGCAGTGCGACCCGGACAGGGGGCCACGAGCAGTACTTC. It codes for CSATRTGGHEQYF. The V call is TRBV20-1, the J call TRBJ2-7; the match to TRBD1 covers 11 bases. The CDR3 totals 13 residues. After removal of 6 bases from V and 5 bases from J, the junction contained 6 bases not matched to a gene. The germline V gene encodes CDR1 DFQATT and CDR2 SNEGSKA (reference sequence).

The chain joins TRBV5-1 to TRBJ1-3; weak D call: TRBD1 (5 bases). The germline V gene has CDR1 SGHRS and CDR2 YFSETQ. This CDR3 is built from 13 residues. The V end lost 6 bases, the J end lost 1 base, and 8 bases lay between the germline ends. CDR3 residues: CASKDTSGNTIYF. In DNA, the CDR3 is TGCGCCAGCAAGGACACGTCTGGAAACACCATATATTTT.

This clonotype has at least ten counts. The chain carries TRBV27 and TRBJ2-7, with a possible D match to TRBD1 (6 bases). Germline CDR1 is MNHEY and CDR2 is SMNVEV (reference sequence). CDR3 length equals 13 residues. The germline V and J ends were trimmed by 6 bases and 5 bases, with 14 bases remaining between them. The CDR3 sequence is CASRGTSKNEQYF. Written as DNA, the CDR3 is TGTGCCAGCAGAGGGACATCGAAAAACGAGCAGTACTTC.

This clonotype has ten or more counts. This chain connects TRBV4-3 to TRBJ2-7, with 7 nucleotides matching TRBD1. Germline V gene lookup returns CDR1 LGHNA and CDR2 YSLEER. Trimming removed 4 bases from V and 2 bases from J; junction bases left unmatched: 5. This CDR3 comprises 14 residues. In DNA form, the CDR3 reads TGCGCCAGCAGCCCTTACGACAGGGCCTACGAGCAGTACTTC. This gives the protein CASSPYDRAYEQYF.

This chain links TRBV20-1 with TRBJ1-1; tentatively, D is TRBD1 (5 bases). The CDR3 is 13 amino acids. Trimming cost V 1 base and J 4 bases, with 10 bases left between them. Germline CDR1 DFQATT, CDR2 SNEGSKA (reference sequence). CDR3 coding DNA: TGCAGTGCTAGAGTACCGGGGGGCACTGAAGCTTTCTTT. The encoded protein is CSARVPGGTEAFF.

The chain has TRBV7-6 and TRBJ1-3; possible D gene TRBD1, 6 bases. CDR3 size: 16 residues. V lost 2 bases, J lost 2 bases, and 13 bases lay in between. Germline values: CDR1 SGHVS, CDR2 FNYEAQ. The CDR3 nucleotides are TGTGCCAGCAGCTTAAATAGGGGGATTCCTGGAAACACCATATATTTT. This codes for CASSLNRGIPGNTIYF.

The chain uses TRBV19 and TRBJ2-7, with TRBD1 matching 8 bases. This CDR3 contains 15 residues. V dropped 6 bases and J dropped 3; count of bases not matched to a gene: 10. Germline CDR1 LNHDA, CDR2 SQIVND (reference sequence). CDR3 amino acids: CASSRDRQIIYEQYF. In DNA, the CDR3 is TGTGCCAGTAGCAGGGACAGGCAAATTATCTACGAGCAGTACTTC.

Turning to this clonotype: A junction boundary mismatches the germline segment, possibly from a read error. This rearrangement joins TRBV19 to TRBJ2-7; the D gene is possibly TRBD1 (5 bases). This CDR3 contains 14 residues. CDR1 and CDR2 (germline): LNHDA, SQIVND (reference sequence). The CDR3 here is CASRTDWRSYGQYF. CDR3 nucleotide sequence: TGTGCCAGTAGGACAGACTGGCGGTCCTACGGGCAGTACTTC.

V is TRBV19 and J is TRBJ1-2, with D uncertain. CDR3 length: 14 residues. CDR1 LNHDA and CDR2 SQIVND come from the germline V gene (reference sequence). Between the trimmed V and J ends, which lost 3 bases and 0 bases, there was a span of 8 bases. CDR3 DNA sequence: TGTGCCAGTAGTATTGATAGAGCTAACTATGGCTACACCTTC. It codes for CASSIDRANYGYTF.

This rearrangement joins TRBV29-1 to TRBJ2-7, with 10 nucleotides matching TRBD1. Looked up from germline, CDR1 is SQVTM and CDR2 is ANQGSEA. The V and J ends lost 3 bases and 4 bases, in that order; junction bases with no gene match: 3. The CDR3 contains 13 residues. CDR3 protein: CSVELDRGYEQYF. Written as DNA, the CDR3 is TGCAGCGTTGAGCTGGACAGGGGGTACGAGCAGTACTTC.

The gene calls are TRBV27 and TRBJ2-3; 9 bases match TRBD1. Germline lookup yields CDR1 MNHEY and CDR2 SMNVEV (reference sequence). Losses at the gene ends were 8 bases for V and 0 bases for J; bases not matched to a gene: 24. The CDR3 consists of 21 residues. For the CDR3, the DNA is TGTGCCAGCGCCGGTAGCTCCTATAATTCACTGGGGACAGGGAGCACAGATACGCAGTATTTT. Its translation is CASAGSSYNSLGTGSTDTQYF.

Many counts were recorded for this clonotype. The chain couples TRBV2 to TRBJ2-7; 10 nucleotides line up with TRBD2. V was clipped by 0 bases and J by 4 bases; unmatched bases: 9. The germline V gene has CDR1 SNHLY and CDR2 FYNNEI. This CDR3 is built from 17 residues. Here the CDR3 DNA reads TGTGCCAGCAGTGAAGCAAGAACTAGCGGGGAATCATACGAGCAGTACTTC. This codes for CASSEARTSGESYEQYF.

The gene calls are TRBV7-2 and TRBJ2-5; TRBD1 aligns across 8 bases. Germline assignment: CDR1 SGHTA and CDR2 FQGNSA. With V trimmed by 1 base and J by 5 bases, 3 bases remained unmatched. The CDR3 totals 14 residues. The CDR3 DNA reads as TGTGCCAGCAGCTTAGGGACAGGGTTTGAGACCCAGTACTTC. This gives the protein CASSLGTGFETQYF.

For the CDR3, the DNA is TGCGCCAGCAGCGACAGGGGGGGGAACACCGGGGCCAACGTCCTGACTTTC. Translating it yields CASSDRGGNTGANVLTF. This chain uses TRBV5-1 with TRBJ2-6, with 9 bases fitting TRBD1. Germline V gene sequence: CDR1 SGHRS, CDR2 YFSETQ. V shed 4 bases, J shed 4 bases, and the junction held 9 bases outside the gene matches. The CDR3 spans 17 residues.

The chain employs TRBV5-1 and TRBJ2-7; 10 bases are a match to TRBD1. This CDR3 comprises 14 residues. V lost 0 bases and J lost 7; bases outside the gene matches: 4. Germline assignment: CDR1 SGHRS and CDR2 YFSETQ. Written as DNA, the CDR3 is TGCGCCAGCAGCTTGGGACAGGGGGCAAGGGAGCAGTACTTC. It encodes CASSLGQGAREQYF.

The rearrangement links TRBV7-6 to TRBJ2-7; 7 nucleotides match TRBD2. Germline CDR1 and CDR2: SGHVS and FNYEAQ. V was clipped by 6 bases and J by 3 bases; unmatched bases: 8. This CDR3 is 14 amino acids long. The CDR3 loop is CASRLREGRYEQYF. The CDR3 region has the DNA TGTGCCAGCAGGCTCAGGGAGGGTCGCTACGAGCAGTACTTC.

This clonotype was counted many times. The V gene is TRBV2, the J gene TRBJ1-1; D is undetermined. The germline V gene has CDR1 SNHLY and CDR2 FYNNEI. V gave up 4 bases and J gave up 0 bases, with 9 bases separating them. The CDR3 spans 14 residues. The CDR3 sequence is CASSVPQLNTEAFF. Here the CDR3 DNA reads TGTGCCAGCAGTGTTCCACAGTTGAACACTGAAGCTTTCTTT.

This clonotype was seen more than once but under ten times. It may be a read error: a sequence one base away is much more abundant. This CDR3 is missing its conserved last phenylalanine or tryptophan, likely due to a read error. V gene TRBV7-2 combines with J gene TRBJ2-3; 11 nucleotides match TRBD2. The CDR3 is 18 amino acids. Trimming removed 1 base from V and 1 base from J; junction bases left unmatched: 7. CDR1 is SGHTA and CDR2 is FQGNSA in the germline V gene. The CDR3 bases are TGTGCCAGCAGCTTAGGTAGCGGGGGGGAGTTAGGCACAGATACGCAGTATCTT. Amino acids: CASSLGSGGELGTDTQYL.

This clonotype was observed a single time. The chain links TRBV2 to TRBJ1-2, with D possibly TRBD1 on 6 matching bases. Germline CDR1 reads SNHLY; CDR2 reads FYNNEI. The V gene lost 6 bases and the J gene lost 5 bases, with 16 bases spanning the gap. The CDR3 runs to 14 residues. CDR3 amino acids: CASRTVQGRYGYTF. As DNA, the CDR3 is TGTGCCAGCAGAACAGTACAGGGTCGATATGGCTACACCTTC.

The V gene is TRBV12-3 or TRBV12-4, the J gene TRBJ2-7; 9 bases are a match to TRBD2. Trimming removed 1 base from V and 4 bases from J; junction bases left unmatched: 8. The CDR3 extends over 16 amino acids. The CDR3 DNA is TGTGCCAGCAGTTTAGGGAGCAGGACTAGCGCGTACGAGCAGTACTTC. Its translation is CASSLGSRTSAYEQYF.